Below are 32 T cell receptor beta chains sequenced from a single sample in a study of graft-versus-host responses after intestinal transplantation. Antigens of these TCRs are unknown. The repertoire was sequenced with immunoSEQ multiplex PCR; TCRdb's copy has only in-frame clones and lacks some. The table includes about 110,000 clones, 87% detected once. The sequencing used unstimulated CD4+ T cells sorted from spleen or lymph node cells, collected before transplant. These receptors were obtained from a human donor who was the organ donor for an intestinal transplant.

The chain joins TRBV6-1 to TRBJ2-7; D is tentatively TRBD1 or TRBD2 (6 bases each). Trimming removed 3 bases from V and 5 bases from J, with 17 bases in between. CDR3 size: 15 residues. Germline CDR1 reads MNHNS; CDR2 reads SASEGT. The CDR3 sequence is CASSDGGTPLNEQYF. In nucleotides, the CDR3 is TGTGCCAGCAGTGACGGGGGCACTCCCCTCAACGAGCAGTACTTC.

This clone appeared a few times. V gene TRBV10-1 combines with J gene TRBJ1-1; 7 bases line up with TRBD1. The CDR3 spans 14 residues. V gave up 2 bases and J gave up 10 bases; unmatched junction bases: 10. From germline, CDR1 is WNHNN and CDR2 SYGVQD (reference sequence). The CDR3 DNA sequence: TGCGCCAGCAGTGAGCAGGGACAGTCCTTCGGAGCTTTCTTT. As protein: CASSEQGQSFGAFF.

DNA for the CDR3: TGTGCCAGCAGCTTAGACATAAGGGGGCGCGGCAGCCAGTACTTC. It translates to CASSLDIRGRGSQYF. This rearrangement joins TRBV11-2 to TRBJ2-5, with 7 bases fitting TRBD1. CDR1 is SGHAT and CDR2 is FQNNGV in the germline V gene. The CDR3 has 15 residues. J was trimmed by 10 bases and V by 0 bases; bases with no gene match: 11.

The chain combines TRBV5-4 with TRBJ1-4; D remains unclear. This CDR3 region has 12 residues. Germline assignment: CDR1 SGHNT and CDR2 YYREEE (reference sequence). V lost 4 bases and J lost 4, with 5 bases in between. CDR3 bases: TGTGCCAGCAGCAATTTTAATGAAAAACTGTTTTTT. It codes for CASSNFNEKLFF. Using reference TRBV5-4 and TRBJ1-4 for the parts outside the CDR3, the full variable domain is ETGVTQSPTHLIKTRGQQVTLRCSSQSGHNTVSWYQQALGQGPQFIFQYYREEENGRGNFPPRFSGLQFPNYSSELNVNALELDDSALYLCASSNFNEKLFFGSGTQLSVL.

This sequence joins TRBV11-2 and TRBJ1-3; D possibly corresponds to TRBD1 (6 bases). CDR1 and CDR2 from the germline V gene are SGHAT and FQNNGV. CDR3 length: 16 residues. Trimming stripped 4 bases from V and 2 bases from J, with 15 bases between. CDR3 protein: CASSSLNRVTGNTIYF. CDR3 DNA sequence: TGTGCCAGCAGCTCGCTAAACAGGGTGACTGGAAACACCATATATTTT. The full variable domain, rest sourced from reference TRBV11-2 and TRBJ1-3, is EAGVAQSPRYKIIEKRQSVAFWCNPISGHATLYWYQQILGQGPKLLIQFQNNGVVDDSQLPKDRFSAERLKGVDSTLKIQPAKLEDSAVYLCASSSLNRVTGNTIYFGEGSWLTVV.

This clone is a singleton in its sample. The chain employs TRBV6-5 and TRBJ1-2; 8 positions agree with TRBD1. Germline loops: CDR1 MNHEY, CDR2 SVGAGI. Germline trimming cut 6 bases from V and 8 bases from J; bases unmatched to any gene: 11. The CDR3 sequence is 14 residues long. The CDR3 loop reads CASSEAGQGQGYTF. CDR3 nucleotide sequence: TGTGCCAGCAGCGAAGCTGGACAGGGCCAAGGCTACACCTTC.

A single count supports this clone. The chain uses TRBV5-5 and TRBJ2-4, with D perhaps TRBD1 or TRBD2 (7 bases each). Per germline, CDR1 SGHKS and CDR2 YYEKEE (reference sequence). The ends were cut back, 2 bases at V and 8 bases at J, with 20 bases in the middle. The length of the CDR3 is 16 residues. This chain's CDR3 is CASSFRPGGAGDIQYF. CDR3 in DNA: TGTGCCAGCAGCTTCCGACCAGGGGGGGCCGGAGACATTCAGTACTTC.

The chain has TRBV5-1 and TRBJ1-6; D gene uncertain. The CDR3 has 15 amino acids. Trimming cost V 0 bases and J 7 bases, with 11 bases left between them. Looked up from germline, CDR1 is SGHRS and CDR2 is YFSETQ. The CDR3 is CASSLGGRENSPLHF. CDR3 nucleotides: TGCGCCAGCAGCTTGGGCGGACGGGAGAATTCACCCCTCCACTTT.

This chain uses TRBV6-1 with TRBJ2-4; 12 nucleotides align to TRBD2. J lost 0 bases, V lost 4 bases, and 4 bases had no gene match. Germline V CDR1 and CDR2: MNHNS, SASEGT. This CDR3 has 17 residues. The CDR3 loop reads CASSGLAGGLAKNIQYF. In DNA, the CDR3 is TGTGCCAGCAGTGGGCTAGCGGGAGGGTTAGCCAAAAACATTCAGTACTTC.

Written as DNA, the CDR3 is TGTGCCAGCAGTGATTTTGGTGGGATTCAGCCCCAGCATTTT. Its protein is CASSDFGGIQPQHF. The chain combines TRBV6-1 with TRBJ1-5; unclear D gene. The CDR3 runs 14 residues. Germline V gene sequence: CDR1 MNHNS, CDR2 SASEGT. V shed 3 bases and J shed 6 bases, with 12 bases lying between them.

The V and J genes are TRBV7-8 and TRBJ2-5, with 8 bases aligning to TRBD2. The CDR3 loop spans 14 amino acids. Per the germline V gene, CDR1 is SGHVS and CDR2 is FQNEAQ. The V and J ends lost 5 bases and 2 bases, in that order; junction bases with no gene match: 4. The CDR3 bases are TGTGCCAGCAGCCCAAAGCGGGGGCAAGAGACCCAGTACTTC. Protein product: CASSPKRGQETQYF.

The rearrangement uses TRBV14 and TRBJ2-5; tentative D call: TRBD2 (6 bases). The germline V gene encodes CDR1 SGHDN and CDR2 FVKESK. There are 18 residues in the CDR3. V was trimmed by 3 bases and J by 1 base, leaving 21 bases between them. This CDR3 reads CASSHRLWRDGFQETQYF. Here the CDR3 DNA reads TGTGCCAGCAGCCATCGGCTTTGGCGGGATGGGTTCCAAGAGACCCAGTACTTC.

This clone occurred once. The genes are TRBV11-2 and TRBJ2-7; 9 nucleotides match TRBD1. Germline CDR1 reads SGHAT; CDR2 reads FQNNGV. The CDR3 is 16 residues long. J lost 3 bases, V lost 3 bases, and 9 bases had no gene match. CDR3 nucleotide sequence: TGTGCCAGCAGCTTGCCCGGGACAGGGATGGTCTACGAGCAGTACTTC. It yields the protein CASSLPGTGMVYEQYF.

The gene calls are TRBV18 and TRBJ2-7; TRBD1 matches 11 bases. CDR1 and CDR2 from the germline V gene are KGHSH and LQKENI. This CDR3 region has 15 residues. Trimming cost V 3 bases and J 9 bases; bases outside gene matches: 10. CDR3 DNA sequence: TGTGCCAGCTCACCGGACAGGGGGCGTTCGTCGGGGCAGTACTTC. Its translation: CASSPDRGRSSGQYF.

Points on this clone: The sample holds other DNA sequences that translate to the same CDR3. The chain joins TRBV5-1 to TRBJ2-7, with 8 bases fitting TRBD1. This CDR3 has 15 amino acids. CDR1 and CDR2 (germline): SGHRS, YFSETQ. The V and J ends lost 0 bases and 2 bases, in that order; junction bases with no gene match: 4. The CDR3 loop is CASSLGGQGPYEQYF. The CDR3 nucleotides read TGCGCCAGCAGCTTGGGTGGACAGGGACCCTACGAGCAGTACTTC.

The chain carries TRBV10-3 and TRBJ1-2; D is possibly TRBD1 (5 bases). Looked up from germline, CDR1 is ENHRY and CDR2 is SYGVKD. There are 13 residues in the CDR3. Trimming cost V 7 bases and J 4 bases, with 13 bases left between them. The CDR3 sequence is CAINGAGSYGYTF. The CDR3 bases are TGTGCCATCAATGGGGCGGGATCCTATGGCTACACCTTC.

The chain combines TRBV21-1 with TRBJ1-1. TRBV21-1 counts as a pseudogene. The length of the CDR3 is 16 residues. The CDR3 protein is CASSKGAGGMNTEAFF. The CDR3 nucleotides read TGTGCCAGCAGCAAAGGGGCCGGAGGCATGAACACTGAAGCTTTCTTT.

This clone was counted once. This chain joins TRBV5-1 and TRBJ2-4; D not resolved. With 0 bases removed from V and 7 bases from J, the gap between germline ends came to 5 bases. Germline loops: CDR1 SGHRS, CDR2 YFSETQ. The CDR3 runs 12 residues. The CDR3 is CASSLDRNIQYF. As DNA, the CDR3 is TGCGCCAGCAGCTTGGATAGGAACATTCAGTACTTC.

The gene calls are TRBV29-1 and TRBJ1-1; D is undetermined. Trimming took 4 bases from V and 0 from J, leaving 3 bases between them. The germline V gene has CDR1 SQVTM and CDR2 ANQGSEA. The CDR3 runs 11 residues. In nucleotides, the CDR3 is TGCAGCGTTGTACTGAACACTGAAGCTTTCTTT. Translating gives CSVVLNTEAFF.

This chain connects TRBV6-1 to TRBJ1-5, with a tentative D call TRBD1 (5 bases). Germline V CDR1 and CDR2: MNHNS, SASEGT. CDR3 length equals 15 residues. V was cut by 5 bases and J by 9 bases, with 20 bases left in between. The CDR3, as DNA: TGTGCCAGCAGTTTGTTGAAGCAGGGAAGCTGGCCCCAGCATTTT. This translates into CASSLLKQGSWPQHF.

The chain couples TRBV1 to TRBJ1-6; TRBD1 reflects the table's D call only, with no check against the DNA. TRBV1 is recorded as a pseudogene. The length of the CDR3 is 21 residues. The CDR3: CTSSQAQYRDRDGCGNSPLHF. The CDR3 region has the DNA TGCACCAGCAGCCAGGCCCAATACCGGGACAGGGACGGGTGTGGGAATTCACCCCTCCACTTT.

The chain carries TRBV10-3 and TRBJ1-3; no clear D gene. This CDR3 contains 13 residues. Germline V gives CDR1 ENHRY, CDR2 SYGVKD. V was pared by 5 bases and J by 0 bases, with 5 bases between. The CDR3: CAISRASGNTIYF. In DNA, the CDR3 is TGTGCCATCAGTAGAGCCTCTGGAAACACCATATATTTT.

In regard to this clone: Other DNA variants within this sample encode the same CDR3. V and J are TRBV7-8 and TRBJ2-7; a possible D gene is TRBD1 (6 bases). V lost 1 base to trimming and J lost 2 bases, with 24 bases between them. The CDR3 runs 19 residues. Germline-derived CDR1 and CDR2 are SGHVS and FQNEAQ. CDR3 amino acids: CASSLGTVTGRGGPYEQYF. The CDR3 DNA is TGTGCCAGCAGCTTAGGGACAGTGACAGGTCGGGGTGGGCCCTACGAGCAGTACTTC.

This sequence joins TRBV7-3 and TRBJ2-3; TRBD2 matches 7 bases. The germline V gene has CDR1 SGHTA and CDR2 FQGTGA. Trimming removed 2 bases from V and 4 bases from J; junction bases left unmatched: 0. This CDR3 has 13 residues. Written as DNA, the CDR3 is TGTGCCAGCAGCTTAGGACTAGCAGATACGCAGTATTTT. Residues: CASSLGLADTQYF.

This sequence joins TRBV5-1 and TRBJ1-4; D gene uncertain. CDR3 length: 13 residues. V shed 7 bases and J shed 6 bases, with 13 bases lying between them. Germline lookup yields CDR1 SGHRS and CDR2 YFSETQ. CDR3 nucleotides: TGCGCCAGCTGTAACGGCGGGGATGAAAAACTGTTTTTT. Translating gives CASCNGGDEKLFF. The complete variable domain, with remaining parts taken from reference TRBV5-1 and TRBJ1-4, reads KAGVTQTPRYLIKTRGQQVTLSCSPISGHRSVSWYQQTPGQGLQFLFEYFSETQRNKGNFPGRFSGRQFSNSRSEMNVSTLELGDSALYLCASCNGGDEKLFFGSGTQLSVL.

The chain uses TRBV7-9 and TRBJ1-4; D is possibly TRBD1 (5 bases). The germline gives CDR1 SEHNR, CDR2 FQNEAQ (reference sequence). The length of the CDR3 is 15 residues. Between the trimmed V and J ends, which lost 1 base and 6 bases, there was a span of 12 bases. The CDR3 DNA follows: TGTGCCAGCAGCTTAGGGCAGGGAAAGGATGAAAAACTGTTTTTT. Its protein product is CASSLGQGKDEKLFF.

The chain uses TRBV4-1 and TRBJ1-4; 10 bases fit TRBD1. The CDR3 contains 15 residues. J lost 8 bases, V lost 4 bases, and 7 bases had no gene match. Per germline, CDR1 MGHRA and CDR2 YSYEKL. For the CDR3, the DNA is TGCGCCAGCAGCCGGCAGACAGGGGGCGACGAAAAACTGTTTTTT. It is translated as CASSRQTGGDEKLFF.

The V call is TRBV9, the J call TRBJ2-2, with D unclear. The V end lost 4 bases, the J end lost 1 base, and 14 bases lay between the germline ends. The germline CDR1 and CDR2 sequences are SGDLS and YYNGEE. The CDR3 runs to 16 residues. The CDR3 DNA reads as TGTGCCAGCAGCCCTGTTAGTTGGAGGAACACCGGGGAGCTGTTTTTT. It specifies CASSPVSWRNTGELFF.

The chain combines TRBV5-4 with TRBJ2-5, with 8 bases fitting TRBD2. The CDR3 is made up of 15 amino acids. Germline values: CDR1 SGHNT, CDR2 YYREEE (reference sequence). V lost 0 bases, J lost 7 bases, and 8 bases stayed unmatched. The CDR3, as DNA: TGTGCCAGCAGCTTGGCGAGCGGGGGCATCGGGACCCAGTACTTC. The encoded protein is CASSLASGGIGTQYF.

The table lists this clone with a count of one. V usage is TRBV19 and J usage is TRBJ1-4; 7 nucleotides agree with TRBD1. The junction had 6 bases not matched to a gene; V was cut back by 6 bases and J by 5 bases. In germline, CDR1 is LNHDA, CDR2 SQIVND (reference sequence). The CDR3 extends over 14 amino acids. The CDR3: CASSPGQFNEKLFF. CDR3 nucleotide sequence: TGTGCCAGTAGCCCGGGACAGTTCAATGAAAAACTGTTTTTT.

The chain joins TRBV19 to TRBJ2-5; D is ambiguous. V lost 8 bases and J lost 4, with 11 bases in between. The CDR3 totals 12 residues. The germline V gene encodes CDR1 LNHDA and CDR2 SQIVND (reference sequence). CDR3 residues: CASSLVGETQYF. The CDR3, as DNA: TGTGCCAGTTCTTTGGTGGGAGAGACCCAGTACTTC.

This chain links TRBV6-6 with TRBJ2-7; TRBD2 matches at 8 bases. Germline loops: CDR1 MNHNY, CDR2 SVGAGI (reference sequence). The junction had 5 bases not matched to a gene; V was cut back by 0 bases and J by 4 bases. The CDR3 extends over 15 amino acids. The CDR3 region is CASSYSGRAIYEQYF. As DNA, the CDR3 is TGTGCCAGCAGTTACTCCGGGAGGGCCATTTACGAGCAGTACTTC.